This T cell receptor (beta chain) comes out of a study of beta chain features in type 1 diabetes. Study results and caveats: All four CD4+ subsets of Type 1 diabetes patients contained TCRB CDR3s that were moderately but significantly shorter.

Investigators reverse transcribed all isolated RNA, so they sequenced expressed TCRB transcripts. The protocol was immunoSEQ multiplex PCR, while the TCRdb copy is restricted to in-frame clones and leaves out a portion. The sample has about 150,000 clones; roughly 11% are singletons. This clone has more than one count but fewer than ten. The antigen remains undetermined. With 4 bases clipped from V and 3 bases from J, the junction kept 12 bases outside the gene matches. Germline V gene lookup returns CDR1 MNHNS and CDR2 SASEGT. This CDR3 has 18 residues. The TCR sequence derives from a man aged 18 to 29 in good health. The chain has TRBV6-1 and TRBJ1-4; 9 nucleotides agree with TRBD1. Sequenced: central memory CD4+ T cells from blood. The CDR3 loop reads CASSVGTGRPHSNEKLFF. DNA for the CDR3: TGTGCCAGCAGTGTTGGGACAGGGAGGCCACACTCTAATGAAAAACTGTTTTTT.